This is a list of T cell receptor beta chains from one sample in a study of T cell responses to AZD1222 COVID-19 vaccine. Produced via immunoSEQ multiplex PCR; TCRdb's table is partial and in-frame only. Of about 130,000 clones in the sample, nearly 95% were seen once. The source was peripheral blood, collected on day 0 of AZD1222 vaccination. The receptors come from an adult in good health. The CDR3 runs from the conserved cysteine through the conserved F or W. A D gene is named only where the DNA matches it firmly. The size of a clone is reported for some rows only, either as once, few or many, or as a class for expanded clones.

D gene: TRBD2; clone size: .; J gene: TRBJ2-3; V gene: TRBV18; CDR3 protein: CASSLYGTSGSTDTQYF; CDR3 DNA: TGTGCCAGCTCATTGTACGGGACTAGCGGGAGCACAGATACGCAGTATTTT
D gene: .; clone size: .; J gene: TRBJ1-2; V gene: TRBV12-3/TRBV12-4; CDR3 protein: CASSFVGAGGYTF; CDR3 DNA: TGTGCCAGCAGTTTTGTGGGGGCGGGAGGCTACACCTTC
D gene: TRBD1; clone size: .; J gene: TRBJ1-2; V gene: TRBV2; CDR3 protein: CARRINTGDYGYTF; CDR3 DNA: TGTGCCAGGAGAATAAACACAGGGGACTATGGCTACACCTTC
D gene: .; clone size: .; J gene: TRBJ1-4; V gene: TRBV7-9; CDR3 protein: CASSFDGRNEKLFF; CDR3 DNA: TGTGCCAGCAGCTTTGATGGCCGTAATGAAAAACTGTTTTTT
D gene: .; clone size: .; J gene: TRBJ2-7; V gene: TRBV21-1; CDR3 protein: CASSKEGTSYEQYF; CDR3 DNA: TGTGCCAGCAGCAAAGAAGGGACTAGCTACGAGCAGTACTTC
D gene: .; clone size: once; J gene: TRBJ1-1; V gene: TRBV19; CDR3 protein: CASGQNTEAFF; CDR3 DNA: TGTGCCAGTGGACAGAACACTGAAGCTTTCTTT
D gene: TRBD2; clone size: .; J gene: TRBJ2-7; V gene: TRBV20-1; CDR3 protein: CSASDLADGYEQYF; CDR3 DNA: TGCAGTGCTAGTGACCTAGCGGACGGCTACGAGCAGTACTTC
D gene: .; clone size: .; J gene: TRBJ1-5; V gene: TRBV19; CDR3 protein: CASSMYPSESRNQPQHF; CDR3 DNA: TGTGCCAGTAGTATGTACCCCTCGGAAAGTCGGAATCAGCCCCAGCATTTT
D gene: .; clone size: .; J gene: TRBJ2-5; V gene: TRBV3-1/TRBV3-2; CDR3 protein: CASSQSMEKETQYF; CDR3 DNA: TGTGCCAGCAGCCAAAGTATGGAAAAAGAGACCCAGTACTTC
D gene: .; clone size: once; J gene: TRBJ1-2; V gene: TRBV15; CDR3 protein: CATSRQGSGYTF; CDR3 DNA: TGTGCCACCAGCAGACAGGGCAGTGGCTACACCTTC
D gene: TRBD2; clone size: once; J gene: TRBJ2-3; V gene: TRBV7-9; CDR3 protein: CATTSGSGSIDTQYF; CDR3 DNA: TGTGCCACGACTAGTGGGAGCGGGAGTATAGATACGCAGTATTTT
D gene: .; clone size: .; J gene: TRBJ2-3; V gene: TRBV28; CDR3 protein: CASSPTLATSTDTQYF; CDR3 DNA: TGTGCCAGCAGCCCTACCCTAGCGACAAGCACAGATACGCAGTATTTT
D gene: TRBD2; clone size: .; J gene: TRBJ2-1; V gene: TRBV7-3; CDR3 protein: CASSSGLAGGEQFF; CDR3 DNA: TGTGCCAGCAGCTCCGGACTAGCGGGAGGGGAGCAGTTCTTC
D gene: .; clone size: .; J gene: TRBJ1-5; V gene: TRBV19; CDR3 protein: CASSFSPYSNQPQHF; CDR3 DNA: TGTGCCAGTAGTTTCTCACCATATAGCAATCAGCCCCAGCATTTT
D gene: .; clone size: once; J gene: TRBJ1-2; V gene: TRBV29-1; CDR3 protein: CSVPVAYGYTF; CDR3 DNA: TGCAGCGTTCCCGTGGCCTATGGCTACACCTTC
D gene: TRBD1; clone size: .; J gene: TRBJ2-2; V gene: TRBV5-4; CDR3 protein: CASSNSGTGAGELFF; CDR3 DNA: TGTGCCAGCAGTAATAGCGGGACAGGGGCCGGGGAGCTGTTTTTT
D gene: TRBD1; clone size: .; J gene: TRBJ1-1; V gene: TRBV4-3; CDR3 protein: CASSQVTGGNTEAFF; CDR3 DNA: TGCGCCAGCAGCCAAGTAACAGGGGGGAACACTGAAGCTTTCTTT
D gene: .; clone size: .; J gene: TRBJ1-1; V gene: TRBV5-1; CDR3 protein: CASSLGAADTEAFF; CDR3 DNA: TGCGCCAGCAGCTTGGGGGCTGCGGACACTGAAGCTTTCTTT
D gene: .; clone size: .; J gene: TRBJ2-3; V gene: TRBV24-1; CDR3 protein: CATSQARGLTDTQYF; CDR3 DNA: TGTGCCACCTCCCAGGCTAGGGGACTCACAGATACGCAGTATTTT
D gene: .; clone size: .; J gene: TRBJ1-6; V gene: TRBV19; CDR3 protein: CASSIGRDPPLHF; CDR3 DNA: TGTGCCAGTAGTATCGGAAGGGATCCACCCCTCCACTTT
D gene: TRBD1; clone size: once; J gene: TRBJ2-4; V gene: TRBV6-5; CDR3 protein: CASSGTGNANIQYF; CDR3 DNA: TGTGCCAGCAGCGGGACAGGGAACGCGAACATTCAGTACTTC
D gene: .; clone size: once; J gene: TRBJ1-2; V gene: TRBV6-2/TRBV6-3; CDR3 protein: CASSFSPTGDGYTF; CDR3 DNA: TGTGCCAGCAGTTTTTCCCCCACGGGTGATGGCTACACCTTC
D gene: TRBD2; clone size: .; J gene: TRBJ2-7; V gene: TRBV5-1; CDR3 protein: CASSRDGLAGSYEQYF; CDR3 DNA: TGCGCCAGCAGCCGCGACGGGCTAGCGGGGAGCTACGAGCAGTACTTC
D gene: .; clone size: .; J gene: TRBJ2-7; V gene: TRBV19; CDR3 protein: CASSPNSVGSSYEQYF; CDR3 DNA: TGTGCCAGTAGCCCAAATTCGGTAGGGTCAAGCTACGAGCAGTACTTC
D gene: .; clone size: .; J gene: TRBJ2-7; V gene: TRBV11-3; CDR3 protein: CASSFNHYEQYF; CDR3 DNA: TGTGCCAGCAGCTTCAATCACTACGAGCAGTACTTC
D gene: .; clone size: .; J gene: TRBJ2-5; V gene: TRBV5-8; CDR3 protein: CASSLGTGGGETQYF; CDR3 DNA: TGTGCCAGCAGCTTGGGAACCGGGGGTGGAGAGACCCAGTACTTC
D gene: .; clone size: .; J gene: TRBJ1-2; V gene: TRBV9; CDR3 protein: CASSVGVGFTYGYTF; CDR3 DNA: TGTGCCAGCAGCGTAGGGGTAGGCTTCACCTATGGCTACACCTTC
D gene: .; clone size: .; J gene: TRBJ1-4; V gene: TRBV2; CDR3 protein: CASGEVANEKLFF; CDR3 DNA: TGTGCCAGCGGAGAGGTAGCTAATGAAAAACTGTTTTTT
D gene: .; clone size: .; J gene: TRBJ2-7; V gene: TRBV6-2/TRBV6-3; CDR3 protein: CASSYSADPAHYEQYF; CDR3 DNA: TGTGCCAGCAGTTACTCGGCGGACCCTGCGCACTACGAGCAGTACTTC
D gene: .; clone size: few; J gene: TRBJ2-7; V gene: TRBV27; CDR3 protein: CASSLSHLYEQYF; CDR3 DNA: TGTGCCAGCAGTTTATCCCACCTGTACGAGCAGTACTTC
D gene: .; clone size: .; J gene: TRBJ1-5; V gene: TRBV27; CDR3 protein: CASSLRGQRAFQSQHF; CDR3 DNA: TGTGCCAGCAGTTTACGGGGTCAGAGAGCCTTCCAATCCCAGCATTTT
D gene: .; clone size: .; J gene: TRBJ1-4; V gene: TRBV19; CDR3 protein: CASSWTPLATNEKLFF; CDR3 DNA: TGTGCCAGTAGCTGGACACCTCTTGCAACTAATGAAAAACTGTTTTTT
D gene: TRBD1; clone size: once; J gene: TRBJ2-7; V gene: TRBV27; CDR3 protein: CASSPRDRVYEQYF; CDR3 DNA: TGTGCCAGCAGTCCCCGGGACAGGGTCTACGAGCAGTACTTC
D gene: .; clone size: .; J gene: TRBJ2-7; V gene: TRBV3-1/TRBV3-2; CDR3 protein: CASRESAFYEQYF; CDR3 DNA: TGTGCCAGCAGGGAAAGCGCTTTCTACGAGCAGTACTTC
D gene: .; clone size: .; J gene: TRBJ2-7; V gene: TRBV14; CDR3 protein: CASSQGYYEQYF; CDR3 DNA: TGTGCCAGCAGCCAGGGGTACTACGAGCAGTACTTC
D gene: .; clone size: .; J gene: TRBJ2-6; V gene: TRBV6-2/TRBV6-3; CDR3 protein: CASSWGVGANVLTF; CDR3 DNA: TGTGCCAGCAGTTGGGGGGTAGGGGCCAACGTCCTGACTTTC
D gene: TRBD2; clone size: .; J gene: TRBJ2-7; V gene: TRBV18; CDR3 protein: CASSPRDYTKTGSYEQYF; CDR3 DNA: TGTGCCAGCTCACCCCGGGACTACACCAAAACCGGATCCTACGAGCAGTACTTC
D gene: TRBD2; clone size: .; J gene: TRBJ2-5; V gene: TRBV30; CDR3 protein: CAWSPGLAGVETQYF; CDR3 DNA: TGTGCCTGGAGCCCGGGACTAGCGGGAGTTGAGACCCAGTACTTC
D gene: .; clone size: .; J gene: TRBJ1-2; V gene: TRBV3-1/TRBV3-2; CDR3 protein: CASSQGNGPRGYTF; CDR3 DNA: TGTGCCAGCAGCCAAGGCAACGGACCCAGGGGCTACACCTTC
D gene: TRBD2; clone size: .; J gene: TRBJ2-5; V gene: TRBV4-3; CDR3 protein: CASSQGWEREEQETQYF; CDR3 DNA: TGCGCCAGCAGCCAAGGATGGGAGCGGGAGGAACAAGAGACCCAGTACTTC
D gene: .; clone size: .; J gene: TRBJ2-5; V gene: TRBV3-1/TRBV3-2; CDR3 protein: CASSHPSGARETQYF; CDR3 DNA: TGTGCCAGCAGCCATCCCTCGGGGGCTCGGGAGACCCAGTACTTC
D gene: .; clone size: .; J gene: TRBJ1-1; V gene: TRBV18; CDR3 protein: CASSRVNTEAFF; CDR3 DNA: TGTGCCAGCTCAAGGGTGAACACTGAAGCTTTCTTT
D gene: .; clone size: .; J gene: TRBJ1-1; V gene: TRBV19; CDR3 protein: CASSGERVGAFF; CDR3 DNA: TGTGCCAGTAGTGGAGAGCGGGTGGGAGCTTTCTTT
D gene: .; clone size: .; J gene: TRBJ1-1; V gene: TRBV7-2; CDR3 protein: CASSLMASLDTEAFF; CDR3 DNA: TGTGCCAGCAGCTTAATGGCCTCGCTGGACACTGAAGCTTTCTTT
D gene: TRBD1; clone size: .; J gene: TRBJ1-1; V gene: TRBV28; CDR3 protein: CASTRGAQFEAFF; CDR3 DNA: TGTGCCAGCACCAGGGGGGCCCAATTTGAAGCTTTCTTT
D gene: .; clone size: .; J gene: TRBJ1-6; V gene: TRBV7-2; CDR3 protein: CASTVGINSPLHF; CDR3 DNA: TGTGCCAGCACGGTGGGGATCAATTCACCCCTCCACTTT
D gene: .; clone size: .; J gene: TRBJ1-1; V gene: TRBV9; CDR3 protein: CASSKRGSDPEAFF; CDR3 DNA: TGTGCCAGCTCCAAACGGGGCTCTGACCCTGAAGCTTTCTTT
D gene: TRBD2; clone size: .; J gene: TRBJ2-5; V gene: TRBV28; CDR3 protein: CASSLSSRLAGEETQYF; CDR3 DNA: TGTGCCAGCAGTTTATCCTCGCGACTAGCGGGAGAAGAGACCCAGTACTTC
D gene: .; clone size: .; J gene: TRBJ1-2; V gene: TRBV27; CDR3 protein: CASSEGGLGYTF; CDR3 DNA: TGTGCCAGCAGTGAGGGGGGGTTGGGCTACACCTTC
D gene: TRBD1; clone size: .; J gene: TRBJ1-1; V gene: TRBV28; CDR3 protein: CASSDRVATEAFF; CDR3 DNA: TGTGCCAGCAGCGACAGGGTGGCGACTGAAGCTTTCTTT